This T cell receptor beta chain is drawn from a study of T cells in Graves' hyperthyroidism and ophthalmopathy. Germline CDR1 reads MDHEN; CDR2 reads SYDVKM. This CDR3 region has 11 residues. Trimming removed 11 bases from V and 2 bases from J, with 9 bases in between. Researchers amplified the TCR beta CDR3 regions from RNA transcripts. Using the HTBI primer set, a first-round RT-PCR was run on the TCR CDR3. Via MiXCR, TCRdb re-called the multiplex PCR reads, giving one row per CDR3 protein. The data contain 500,000 to 600,000 distinct CDR3 sequences, 16% of them singletons. This clonotype showed up many times.

Sample: blood. The gene calls are TRBV28 and TRBJ1-1, with D unresolved. The TCR originated in a woman aged 18-29 years with Graves' hyperthyroidism. CDR3 DNA sequence: TGTGCCGTCACTATTAACACTGAAGCTTTCTTT. Translating gives CAVTINTEAFF.